The 7 T cell receptor beta chains reported below all come from one sample, sequenced in a study of T cell repertoires in cytomegalovirus infection. TCRdb called the reads again in MiXCR, with one record for every CDR3 protein. Of about 310,000 distinct CDR3 sequences in the sample, roughly 15% were seen once. Specimen: PBMCs. Receptors originate from a human donor in good health (CMV status not recorded). Some clones in this sample may be carry-over from other donors' samples.

At least ten counts were recorded for this clonotype. The chain recombines TRBV4-1 with TRBJ1-1; D not certain. Per germline, CDR1 MGHRA and CDR2 YSYEKL. Trimming left V 1 base short and J 2 bases short, with 8 bases between. The CDR3 extends over 14 amino acids. CDR3 protein: CASSQVTANTEAFF. Here the CDR3 DNA reads TGCGCCAGCAGCCAAGTAACAGCTAACACTGAAGCTTTCTTT.

The chain uses TRBV4-1 and TRBJ2-7; TRBD2 matches at 7 bases. From germline, CDR1 is MGHRA and CDR2 YSYEKL. Trimming cost V 9 bases and J 3 bases; bases outside gene matches: 5. The CDR3 is 12 amino acids. The CDR3 sequence: CARVGGDYEQYF. The DNA of the CDR3 is TGCGCCAGGGTGGGGGGGGACTACGAGCAGTACTTC.

This sequence joins TRBV28 and TRBJ2-5; 11 bases match TRBD2. J lost 5 bases, V lost 5 bases, and 10 bases had no gene match. This CDR3 comprises 16 residues. Germline CDR1 and CDR2: MDHEN and SYDVKM. In DNA, the CDR3 is TGTGCCAGCAGTCTTCATAGCGGGGGGGCCCCCGAGACCCAGTACTTC. Translated: CASSLHSGGAPETQYF.

This clonotype has just a few counts. This chain connects TRBV6-6 to TRBJ2-7; perhaps TRBD1 as D (6 bases). CDR3 length: 13 amino acids. The V end lost 7 bases, the J end lost 2 bases, and 12 bases lay between the germline ends. Germline-derived CDR1 and CDR2 are MNHNY and SVGAGI (reference sequence). The CDR3 sequence is CASIGQRTYEQYF. The CDR3 DNA sequence: TGTGCCAGCATTGGACAGAGGACCTACGAGCAGTACTTC.

This clonotype was detected many times. As DNA, the CDR3 is TGTGCCAGCAGCTCGGACAGGGGGCGAAGTAGCACAGATACGCAGTATTTT. This sequence encodes CASSSDRGRSSTDTQYF. The chain recombines TRBV7-6 with TRBJ2-3; 11 nucleotides line up with TRBD1. The germline V gene encodes CDR1 SGHVS and CDR2 FNYEAQ. The V segment lost 4 bases and the J segment 0 bases; nucleotides outside the gene matches: 6. The CDR3 runs 17 residues.

The table lists this clonotype with a few counts. The rearrangement joins TRBV19 to TRBJ1-1, with 7 bases fitting TRBD1. Germline CDR1 and CDR2: LNHDA and SQIVND (reference sequence). The CDR3 is 14 residues long. V gave up 4 bases and J gave up 4 bases; unmatched junction bases: 6. The CDR3: CASSTRQGVTEAFF. CDR3 bases: TGTGCCAGTAGTACCCGACAGGGTGTCACTGAAGCTTTCTTT.

Many counts were recorded for this clonotype. J is TRBJ2-7 and V is TRBV7-2, with D tentatively TRBD1 or TRBD2 (5 bases each). This CDR3 has 13 residues. V gave up 4 bases and J gave up 4 bases, with 11 bases separating them. CDR1 SGHTA and CDR2 FQGNSA come from the germline V gene. The chain's CDR3 is CASSYERGYEQYF. In DNA, the CDR3 is TGTGCCAGCAGCTATGAGAGGGGTTACGAGCAGTACTTC.